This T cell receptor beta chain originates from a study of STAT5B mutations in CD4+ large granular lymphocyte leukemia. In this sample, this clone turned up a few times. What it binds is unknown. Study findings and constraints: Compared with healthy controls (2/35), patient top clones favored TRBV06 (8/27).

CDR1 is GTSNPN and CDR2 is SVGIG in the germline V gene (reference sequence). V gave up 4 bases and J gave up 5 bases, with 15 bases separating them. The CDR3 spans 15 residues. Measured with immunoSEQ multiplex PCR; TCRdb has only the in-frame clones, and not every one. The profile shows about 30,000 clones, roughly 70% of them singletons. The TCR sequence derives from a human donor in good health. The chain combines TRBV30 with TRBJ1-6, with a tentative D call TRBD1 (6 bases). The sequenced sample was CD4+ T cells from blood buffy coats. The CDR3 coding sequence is TGTGCCTGGACTATCAAGGACAGAGATAATTCACCCCTCCACTTT. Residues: CAWTIKDRDNSPLHF. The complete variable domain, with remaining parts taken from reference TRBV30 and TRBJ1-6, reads SQTIHQWPATLVQPVGSPLSLECTVEGTSNPNLYWYRQAAGRGLQLLFYSVGIGQISSEVPQNLSASRPQDRQFILSSKKLLLSDSGFYLCAWTIKDRDNSPLHFGNGTRLTVT.